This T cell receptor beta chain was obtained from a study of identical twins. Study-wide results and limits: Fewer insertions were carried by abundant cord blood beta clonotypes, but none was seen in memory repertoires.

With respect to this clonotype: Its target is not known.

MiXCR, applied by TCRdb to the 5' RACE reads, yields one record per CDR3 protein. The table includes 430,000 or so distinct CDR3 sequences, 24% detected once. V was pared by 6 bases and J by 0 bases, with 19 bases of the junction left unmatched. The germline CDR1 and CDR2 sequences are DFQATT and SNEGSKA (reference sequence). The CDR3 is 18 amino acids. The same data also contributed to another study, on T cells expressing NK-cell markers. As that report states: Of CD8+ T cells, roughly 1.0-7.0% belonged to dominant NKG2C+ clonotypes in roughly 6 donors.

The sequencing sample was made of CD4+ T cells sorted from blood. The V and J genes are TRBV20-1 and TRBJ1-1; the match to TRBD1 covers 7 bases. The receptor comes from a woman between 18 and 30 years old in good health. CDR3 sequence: CSALAGGGRGTLNTEAFF. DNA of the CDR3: TGCAGTGCCCTCGCGGGCGGCGGCAGGGGGACCCTGAACACTGAAGCTTTCTTT.